This record looks at one TCR beta chain sequence and its context. Its antigen is not known. Preparation of the TCRbeta library involved a method that used unique molecular identifiers. TCRdb used MiXCR to reprocess the PCR reads, holding one entry per CDR3 protein. The data show hundreds of thousands of distinct CDR3 sequences, 16% seen once. The data were taken from a study of T-cell reconstitution after alpha-beta-depleted transplantation in children. Study observations and caveats: About two months after transplant, alpha-beta T cells reportedly came from several hundred expanded graft clones. In some patients, recipient T cells and intrathymic progenitors surviving conditioning explained high day-60 diversity.

CDR3 size: 15 residues. CDR1 is SGHRS, CDR2 YFSETQ, per germline. V dropped 0 bases and J dropped 5 bases, with 14 bases sitting between them. The chain is built from TRBV5-1 and TRBJ1-1; no clear D. The sequenced sample was PBMCs, mostly from graft donor cells, obtained 360 days after TCRalphabeta/CD19-depleted stem cell transplant. The TCR originated in a boy less than two years old who had a stem cell transplant for Wiskott-Aldrich syndrome, so the T cells may come from the graft donor. CDR3 loop: CASSLASVDITEAFF. CDR3 nucleotide sequence: TGCGCCAGCAGCTTGGCATCCGTCGACATAACTGAAGCTTTCTTT.